These 8 T cell receptor beta chains share one sample of origin, sequenced in a study of T-cell reconstitution after alpha-beta-depleted transplantation in children. Preparing the TCRbeta library involved the use of unique molecular identifiers. TCRdb used MiXCR to reprocess the PCR reads, holding one entry per CDR3 protein. The sample includes about 340,000 distinct CDR3 sequences, 13% of them seen just once. Specimen: PBMCs, collected from the stem cell graft. The receptors stem from a human donor who donated a stem cell graft to a child with Fanconi anemia.

This chain links TRBV12-3 or TRBV12-4 with TRBJ2-1; D uncertain. The CDR3 loop spans 14 amino acids. Trimming pared 3 bases from V and 2 bases from J, leaving 8 bases between. The CDR3 spells CASSLLETYNEQFF. CDR3 nucleotide sequence: TGTGCCAGCAGTTTGTTGGAGACCTACAATGAGCAGTTCTTC.

This clonotype was seen only a few times. The chain employs TRBV28 and TRBJ2-5; TRBD2 matches at 7 bases. This CDR3 is built from 15 residues. V lost 2 bases and J lost 1; bases outside the gene matches: 4. Germline assignment: CDR1 MDHEN and CDR2 SYDVKM. CDR3 nucleotides: TGTGCCAGCAGTTTAGCTCCTAGCGGCCAAGAGACCCAGTACTTC. Translating it yields CASSLAPSGQETQYF.

This clonotype was observed a few times. The gene calls are TRBV18 and TRBJ1-2; no clear D. The V end was cut by 3 bases, the J end by 5 bases, with 10 bases between. CDR1 KGHSH and CDR2 LQKENI come from the germline V gene. The length of the CDR3 is 13 residues. The DNA of the CDR3 is TGTGCCAGCTCACCGACTGTTGGGTATGGCTACACCTTC. Its translation: CASSPTVGYGYTF.

This clonotype was seen many times. The chain links TRBV7-9 to TRBJ1-2; D might be TRBD1 (6 bases). CDR1 is SEHNR, CDR2 FQNEAQ, per germline (reference sequence). The CDR3 covers 13 residues. Between the trimmed V and J ends, which lost 2 bases and 6 bases, there was a span of 10 bases. This chain's CDR3 is CASSLNAGDGYTF. The CDR3 bases are TGTGCCAGCAGCTTAAATGCAGGGGATGGCTACACCTTC.

This clonotype has only a few counts. This sequence joins TRBV6-1 and TRBJ2-6; D remains unclear. Germline V CDR1 and CDR2: MNHNS, SASEGT. CDR3 length: 15 residues. The V and J ends lost 5 bases and 2 bases respectively, with 10 bases between them. CDR3 DNA sequence: TGTGCCAGCAGTCTCGCCTGGGCTGGGGCCAACGTCCTGACTTTC. Its translation: CASSLAWAGANVLTF.

This clonotype came up many times. The CDR3 protein is CASSRTENYEQYV. The CDR3 nucleotides are TGTGCCAGCAGTCGGACAGAGAACTACGAGCAGTACGTC. This chain connects TRBV6-2 or TRBV6-3 to TRBJ2-7, with D possibly TRBD1 on 6 matching bases. The CDR3 runs to 13 residues. V was cut by 5 bases and J by 3 bases, with 11 bases left in between. Germline values: CDR1 MNHEY, CDR2 SVGEGT.

This clonotype was detected many times. CDR3 coding DNA: TGTGCCATCAGTCTCCGCCCCGGGACTTCTACTCTTGAGCAGTACTTC. Amino acid sequence: CAISLRPGTSTLEQYF. J is TRBJ2-7 and V is TRBV10-3, with D maybe TRBD2 (6 bases). The germline gives CDR1 ENHRY, CDR2 SYGVKD. Trimming shortened V by 5 bases and J by 7 bases, and 24 bases separated the two germline ends. This CDR3 spans 16 amino acids.

This chain connects TRBV28 to TRBJ1-2, with 10 bases matching TRBD1. Germline V gene data show CDR1 as MDHEN and CDR2 as SYDVKM. V lost 8 bases, J lost 2 bases, and 5 bases stayed unmatched. CDR3 length: 14 amino acids. CDR3 nucleotide sequence: TGTGCCAGCCGAAGACAGGGGGCGAACTATGGCTACACCTTC. Its protein product is CASRRQGANYGYTF.